Listed here are 23 T cell receptor beta chains from one sample, sequenced in a study of T-cell reconstitution after alpha-beta-depleted transplantation in children. Unique molecular identifiers were incorporated during preparation of the TCRbeta library. A single record per CDR3 protein comes from TCRdb applying MiXCR to the PCR reads. The sample holds more than 15,000 distinct CDR3 sequences, over 10% seen once. The specimen comprised PBMCs, mostly from graft donor cells, sampled 180 days after TCRalphabeta/CD19-depleted stem cell transplant. The receptors stem from a boy under two years old who had a stem cell transplant for Wiskott-Aldrich syndrome, so the T cells may come from the graft donor.

This clonotype has ten or more counts. The chain links TRBV18 to TRBJ2-7; TRBD2 aligns across 7 bases. The CDR3 runs to 16 residues. Losses at the gene ends were 3 bases for V and 0 bases for J; bases not matched to a gene: 8. Germline loops: CDR1 KGHSH, CDR2 LQKENI. The CDR3 bases are TGTGCCAGCTCACCTACGGGGGGATCTCTCTCCTACGAGCAGTACTTC. Its protein product is CASSPTGGSLSYEQYF.

This clonotype was detected many times. The genes are TRBV4-1 and TRBJ2-7, with D unclear. Trimming left V 0 bases short and J 2 bases short, with 14 bases between. Germline CDR1 and CDR2: MGHRA and YSYEKL. This CDR3 has 16 amino acids. The CDR3 bases are TGCGCCAGCAGCCAAGATTCATCCCTTATCGCCTACGAGCAGTACTTC. This translates into CASSQDSSLIAYEQYF.

Comment on this clonotype: At one boundary the junction diverges from the germline segment, which might be a read error. The chain uses TRBV5-1 and TRBJ2-3; D perhaps matches TRBD1 (7 bases). The CDR3 is 15 residues long. The germline CDR1 and CDR2 sequences are SGHRS and YFSETQ. The CDR3 is CASSEDRRTSTDTQF. In DNA, the CDR3 is TGCGCCAGCAGCGAGGACAGGCGAACTAGCACAGATACGCAGTTT.

This clonotype was counted between two and nine times. This rearrangement joins TRBV4-3 to TRBJ2-7; unclear D gene. Deletions cut 0 bases from V and 2 bases from J, with 8 bases between. The CDR3 loop spans 14 amino acids. Germline-derived CDR1 and CDR2 are LGHNA and YSLEER. CDR3 DNA: TGCGCCAGCAGCCAAGAAGTCAGTCCCTACGAGCAGTACTTC. Translating gives CASSQEVSPYEQYF.

This clonotype has ten or more counts. The rearrangement joins TRBV3-1 to TRBJ2-3; D unclear. CDR3 length: 12 amino acids. CDR1 LGHDT and CDR2 YNNKEL come from the germline V gene (reference sequence). Trimming took off 0 bases at V and 3 bases at J, with 1 base between the two ends. The CDR3 region is CASSQETDTQYF. The DNA of the CDR3 is TGTGCCAGCAGCCAAGAGACAGATACGCAGTATTTT.

This chain links TRBV15 with TRBJ1-5; D ambiguous. From germline, CDR1 is LNHNV and CDR2 YYDKDF (reference sequence). The V gene lost 3 bases and the J gene lost 2 bases, with 11 bases spanning the gap. The CDR3 totals 15 residues. CDR3 in amino acids: CATSSARSGNQPQHF. Here the CDR3 DNA reads TGTGCCACCAGCAGCGCACGGTCGGGCAATCAGCCCCAGCATTTT.

The V and J genes are TRBV20-1 and TRBJ2-6, with D unresolved. There are 13 residues in the CDR3. V lost 4 bases and J 5 bases, leaving 9 bases between the germline ends. Germline V CDR1 and CDR2: DFQATT, SNEGSKA (reference sequence). CDR3 coding DNA: TGCAGTGCTAAACAGCTCTGGGCCAACGTCCTGACTTTC. Its translation is CSAKQLWANVLTF.

In this sample, this clonotype turned up a few times. The chain recombines TRBV5-6 with TRBJ2-3; TRBD2 matches at 8 bases. The V gene end was trimmed by 0 bases and the J gene end by 2 bases; junction bases not matched to a gene: 14. The V gene's germline CDR1 is SGHDT and CDR2 YYEEEE. CDR3 length: 19 residues. The CDR3 loop is CASSLVASGRPSSTDTQYF. The CDR3, as DNA: TGTGCCAGCAGCTTGGTGGCTAGCGGGCGACCCTCTTCCACAGATACGCAGTATTTT.

This clonotype was seen many times. The gene calls are TRBV28 and TRBJ1-1; D is undetermined. The CDR3 totals 13 residues. V lost 6 bases to trimming and J lost 5 bases, with 13 bases between them. Germline CDR1 MDHEN, CDR2 SYDVKM. The CDR3 nucleotides are TGTGCCAGCAGCCTAATTTATGATACTGAAGCTTTCTTT. Residues: CASSLIYDTEAFF. The variable domain in full, completed from reference TRBV28 and TRBJ1-1, reads DVKVTQSSRYLVKRTGEKVFLECVQDMDHENMFWYRQDPGLGLRLIYFSYDVKMKEKGDIPEGYSVSREKKERFSLILESASTNQTSMYLCASSLIYDTEAFFGQGTRLTVV.

This clonotype has more than one count but fewer than ten. The V and J genes are TRBV7-2 and TRBJ2-1; 12 bases line up with TRBD2. V was clipped by 5 bases and J by 4 bases; unmatched bases: 6. The germline CDR1 and CDR2 sequences are SGHTA and FQGNSA. This CDR3 contains 16 residues. CDR3 bases: TGTGCCAGCAGCACTGGAGGACTAGCGGGGTACAATGAGCAGTTCTTC. This translates into CASSTGGLAGYNEQFF. The variable domain in full, completed from reference TRBV7-2 and TRBJ2-1, reads GAGVSQSPSNKVTEKGKDVELRCDPISGHTALYWYRQSLGQGLEFLIYFQGNSAPDKSGLPSDRFSAERTGGSVSTLTIQRTQQEDSAVYLCASSTGGLAGYNEQFFGPGTRLTVL.

This clonotype was detected ten times or more. V gene TRBV7-9 combines with J gene TRBJ2-4; D unclear. Per germline, CDR1 SEHNR and CDR2 FQNEAQ (reference sequence). The CDR3 contains 15 residues. Trimming pared 0 bases from V and 0 bases from J, leaving 6 bases between. CDR3 nucleotide sequence: TGTGCCAGCAGCTTAGCCGGAGAAGCCAAAAACATTCAGTACTTC. Its translation: CASSLAGEAKNIQYF.

This clonotype was counted at least ten times. This chain uses TRBV15 with TRBJ1-1; D is ambiguous. Trimming took 5 bases from V and 4 from J, leaving 11 bases between them. The CDR3 extends over 13 amino acids. The germline CDR1 and CDR2 sequences are LNHNV and YYDKDF (reference sequence). The CDR3 loop is CATSDPVGTEAFF. The CDR3 nucleotides read TGTGCCACCAGCGACCCGGTGGGCACTGAAGCTTTCTTT.

The genes are TRBV3-1 and TRBJ2-3; D is possibly TRBD2 (5 bases). Germline assignment: CDR1 LGHDT and CDR2 YNNKEL (reference sequence). This CDR3 contains 17 residues. Trimming left V 11 bases short and J 1 base short, with 25 bases between. This chain's CDR3 is CASSKELVISGTDTQYF. The CDR3 DNA follows: TGTGCCTCCAGCAAAGAACTAGTAATCTCGGGCACAGATACGCAGTATTTT.

This clonotype showed up many times. V gene TRBV24-1 combines with J gene TRBJ1-3; D not resolved. The V end was cut by 1 base, the J end by 10 bases, with 7 bases between. CDR1 is KGHDR and CDR2 is SFDVKD in the germline V gene. This CDR3 is 12 amino acids long. The CDR3 region has the DNA TGTGCCACCAGTGATTTACAAGGGACCATATATTTT. Protein: CATSDLQGTIYF.

The V and J genes are TRBV9 and TRBJ2-2, with TRBD2 as a possible D gene (6 bases). The V and J ends lost 0 bases and 1 base respectively, with 10 bases between them. Per the germline V gene, CDR1 is SGDLS and CDR2 is YYNGEE. CDR3 size: 16 residues. This CDR3 reads CASSVALRGNTGELFF. DNA of the CDR3: TGTGCCAGCAGCGTAGCTCTGCGGGGGAACACCGGGGAGCTGTTTTTT.

This clonotype was picked up many times. The chain employs TRBV7-9 and TRBJ1-1; 9 positions match TRBD1. The CDR3 contains 14 residues. V shed 5 bases, J shed 7 bases, and the junction held 8 bases outside the gene matches. CDR1 and CDR2 from the germline V gene are SEHNR and FQNEAQ (reference sequence). The CDR3 nucleotides are TGTGCCAGCAGCCTCGTCCCGGGACAGGGTGAAGCTTTCTTT. It is translated as CASSLVPGQGEAFF.

This clonotype was counted only a few times. This chain joins TRBV15 and TRBJ2-2; 10 bases line up with TRBD2. The CDR3 runs to 17 residues. Germline-derived CDR1 and CDR2 are LNHNV and YYDKDF (reference sequence). With V trimmed by 3 bases and J by 4 bases, 8 bases remained unmatched. The CDR3 bases are TGTGCCACCAGCAGGGCTAGCGGGAGATGGAGCACCGGGGAGCTGTTTTTT. Translating it yields CATSRASGRWSTGELFF.

This clonotype was counted a few times. The rearrangement uses TRBV7-2 and TRBJ2-1; D might be TRBD2 (5 bases). This CDR3 comprises 11 residues. Germline CDR1 is SGHTA and CDR2 is FQGNSA. V dropped 1 base and J dropped 15 bases, with 10 bases sitting between them. CDR3 in amino acids: CASSLGRLWFF. CDR3 sequence (DNA): TGTGCCAGCAGCTTAGGGAGGTTATGGTTCTTC.

This chain links TRBV14 with TRBJ1-2, with 7 bases fitting TRBD1. Losses at the gene ends were 1 base for V and 6 bases for J; bases not matched to a gene: 2. The V gene's germline CDR1 is SGHDN and CDR2 FVKESK. This CDR3 is built from 13 residues. The CDR3: CASSQVTGDGYTF. The CDR3, as DNA: TGTGCCAGCAGCCAAGTCACAGGGGATGGCTACACCTTC.

Ten or more counts support this clonotype. The V gene is TRBV5-1, the J gene TRBJ1-2; D is perhaps TRBD1 (5 bases). The V end was cut by 4 bases, the J end by 3 bases, with 19 bases between. The CDR3 is made up of 16 amino acids. Germline V gene lookup returns CDR1 SGHRS and CDR2 YFSETQ. The CDR3 loop is CASSEQGRLEDYGYTF. As DNA, the CDR3 is TGCGCCAGCAGCGAGCAGGGCAGGCTCGAGGACTATGGCTACACCTTC.

The chain couples TRBV20-1 to TRBJ1-5; tentatively, D is TRBD1 (6 bases). V lost 4 bases and J lost 4, with 14 bases in between. In germline, CDR1 is DFQATT, CDR2 SNEGSKA (reference sequence). The CDR3 runs 14 residues. This CDR3 is CSATTRGGNQPQHF. As DNA, the CDR3 is TGCAGTGCTACTACCAGGGGAGGGAATCAGCCCCAGCATTTT.

The chain couples TRBV10-3 to TRBJ2-1; 9 bases map to TRBD2. The ends lost 2 bases at V and 3 bases at J; junction bases unmatched: 11. This CDR3 is built from 18 residues. The germline CDR1 and CDR2 sequences are ENHRY and SYGVKD. The CDR3: CAISEAVSSGSGYNEQFF. The CDR3 DNA follows: TGTGCCATCAGTGAGGCAGTCAGTAGCGGGAGCGGCTACAATGAGCAGTTCTTC.

The sample holds many counts of this clonotype. This rearrangement joins TRBV5-1 to TRBJ2-1; tentative D call: TRBD1 (5 bases). There are 16 residues in the CDR3. CDR1 SGHRS and CDR2 YFSETQ come from the germline V gene. Trimming stripped 1 base from V and 7 bases from J, with 18 bases between. The CDR3 is CASSLFTGPGLNEQFF. The CDR3 DNA is TGCGCCAGCAGCTTGTTTACAGGCCCCGGCCTTAATGAGCAGTTCTTC.